The 21 T cell receptor beta chains below were found in one sample sequenced in a study of CD8 T cells in Susac syndrome. RNA in amounts of about 0.5 to 1 ug was reverse transcribed with random hexamers. TCRdb used MiXCR to reprocess the immunoSEQ multiplex PCR reads, holding one entry per CDR3 protein. The table includes 200,000 to 250,000 distinct CDR3 sequences, 80% to 95% detected once. Sequenced input: CD4+ T cells from PBMCs. The receptors shown here come from a human donor with multiple sclerosis.

The rearrangement links TRBV6-1 to TRBJ2-2; 11 positions agree with TRBD1. The CDR3 is 14 residues long. V lost 9 bases and J lost 6; bases outside the gene matches: 6. Germline V CDR1 and CDR2: MNHNS, SASEGT. CDR3 amino acids: CASGQGAGAGELFF. CDR3 bases: TGTGCCAGTGGACAGGGGGCGGGGGCCGGGGAGCTGTTTTTT.

The V gene is TRBV3-1, the J gene TRBJ2-2; the match to TRBD2 covers 12 bases. The CDR3 totals 16 residues. Germline loops: CDR1 LGHDT, CDR2 YNNKEL (reference sequence). J lost 5 bases, V lost 4 bases, and 5 bases had no gene match. Here the CDR3 DNA reads TGTGCCAGCAGCCTGGCTAGCGGGGGGGGAACCGGGGAGCTGTTTTTT. Translating it yields CASSLASGGGTGELFF.

The rearrangement joins TRBV5-4 to TRBJ2-7; 8 bases match TRBD2. CDR1 and CDR2 from the germline V gene are SGHNT and YYREEE (reference sequence). CDR3 length: 13 residues. V shed 4 bases and J 4 bases; nucleotides not matched to a gene: 4. Here the CDR3 reads CASSRGGAYEQYF. CDR3 nucleotide sequence: TGTGCCAGCAGCCGGGGGGGGGCTTACGAGCAGTACTTC. Drawing the rest from reference TRBV5-4 and TRBJ2-7, the complete variable domain is ETGVTQSPTHLIKTRGQQVTLRCSSQSGHNTVSWYQQALGQGPQFIFQYYREEENGRGNFPPRFSGLQFPNYSSELNVNALELDDSALYLCASSRGGAYEQYFGPGTRLTVT.

The V call is TRBV5-4, the J call TRBJ2-2, with D possibly being TRBD1 (5 bases). The germline V gene has CDR1 SGHNT and CDR2 YYREEE (reference sequence). The CDR3 length is 15 residues. V shed 0 bases and J shed 3 bases, with 9 bases lying between them. Written as DNA, the CDR3 is TGTGCCAGCAGCTTGGGGGGCCGGGACACCGGGGAGCTGTTTTTT. Its protein is CASSLGGRDTGELFF.

The chain joins TRBV20-1 to TRBJ1-3; tentatively, D is TRBD1 (6 bases). V lost 6 bases and J lost 0, with 15 bases in between. In germline, CDR1 is DFQATT, CDR2 SNEGSKA (reference sequence). This CDR3 has 15 amino acids. DNA of the CDR3: TGCAGTGCGAGTGACCACAGGGTCTCTGGAAACACCATATATTTT. Translated: CSASDHRVSGNTIYF.

This clonotype is a singleton in its sample. The V call is TRBV20-1, the J call TRBJ1-2; D is uncertain. V lost 6 bases and J lost 3, with 11 bases in between. The length of the CDR3 is 12 residues. The V gene's germline CDR1 is DFQATT and CDR2 SNEGSKA (reference sequence). The CDR3 DNA reads TGCAGTGCGGGAGGGTTTGACTATGGCTACACCTTC. Its protein product is CSAGGFDYGYTF.

The chain joins TRBV4-1 to TRBJ2-2, with 11 bases aligning to TRBD1. Trimming took 0 bases from V and 7 from J; bases not matched to a gene: 13. The CDR3 is 19 residues long. Germline assignment: CDR1 MGHRA and CDR2 YSYEKL. CDR3 loop: CASSQDRRVGQGGVGELFF. For the CDR3, the DNA is TGCGCCAGCAGCCAAGATCGAAGGGTGGGACAGGGGGGCGTCGGGGAGCTGTTTTTT.

CDR3 DNA: TGTGCCAGCAAGAAGGGTGGCATTGGGGCAAAACTGTTTTTT. Its translation is CASKKGGIGAKLFF. The genes are TRBV25-1 and TRBJ1-4; tentative D call: TRBD1 (5 bases). This CDR3 has 14 amino acids. CDR1 is MGHDK, CDR2 SYGVNS, per germline. V was pared by 7 bases and J by 10 bases, with 19 bases between.

The chain carries TRBV29-1 and TRBJ2-5; 7 nucleotides match TRBD2. This CDR3 contains 13 residues. Germline V gives CDR1 SQVTM, CDR2 ANQGSEA. V shed 4 bases and J 0 bases; nucleotides not matched to a gene: 2. The CDR3 here is CSVVGGDQETQYF. DNA of the CDR3: TGCAGCGTTGTTGGGGGGGACCAAGAGACCCAGTACTTC.

A few counts support this clonotype. V and J are TRBV27 and TRBJ2-5; D is ambiguous. This CDR3 is built from 12 residues. V was shortened by 8 bases and J by 5 bases, with 12 bases between the two germline ends. Germline V CDR1 and CDR2: MNHEY, SMNVEV (reference sequence). CDR3 in amino acids: CASGPGPETQYF. DNA of the CDR3: TGTGCCAGCGGCCCCGGCCCCGAGACCCAGTACTTC.

This chain connects TRBV7-8 to TRBJ1-5; TRBD1 might be the D (6 bases). The CDR3 is 15 amino acids. Germline V gene data show CDR1 as SGHVS and CDR2 as FQNEAQ. Trimming shortened V by 1 base and J by 6 bases, and 13 bases separated the two germline ends. The CDR3: CASSLEQTGAQPQHF. The CDR3 DNA is TGTGCCAGCAGCTTAGAGCAGACAGGAGCTCAGCCCCAGCATTTT.

The chain joins TRBV2 to TRBJ1-2, with D possibly TRBD1 on 6 matching bases. CDR3 length: 14 residues. In germline, CDR1 is SNHLY, CDR2 FYNNEI. V gave up 3 bases and J gave up 5 bases, with 13 bases separating them. The CDR3 DNA is TGTGCCAGCAGTGATTTAGGGGGGAATTATGGCTACACCTTC. Translated: CASSDLGGNYGYTF. The whole variable domain, remainder taken from reference TRBV2 and TRBJ1-2, is EPEVTQTPSHQVTQMGQEVILRCVPISNHLYFYWYRQILGQKVEFLVSFYNNEISEKSEIFDDQFSVERPDGSNFTLKIRSTKLEDSAMYFCASSDLGGNYGYTFGSGTRLTVV.

The rearrangement links TRBV12-3 or TRBV12-4 to TRBJ2-2; D remains unclear. Between the trimmed V and J ends, which lost 7 bases and 4 bases, there was a span of 10 bases. This CDR3 is built from 13 residues. CDR3 region: CASNSVPTGELFF. DNA for the CDR3: TGTGCCAGCAATAGTGTTCCCACCGGGGAGCTGTTTTTT.

The chain combines TRBV20-1 with TRBJ1-5; 10 bases match TRBD1. Germline CDR1 reads DFQATT; CDR2 reads SNEGSKA (reference sequence). CDR3 length: 15 residues. Unmatched junction bases numbered 5, after V lost 6 bases and J lost 0 bases. In nucleotides, the CDR3 is TGCAGTGCGCCGGACAGGGGGTATAGCAATCAGCCCCAGCATTTT. Translated: CSAPDRGYSNQPQHF.

This sequence joins TRBV27 and TRBJ1-2, with D possibly being TRBD1 (6 bases). Trimming shortened V by 5 bases and J by 2 bases, and 12 bases separated the two germline ends. The germline V gene encodes CDR1 MNHEY and CDR2 SMNVEV (reference sequence). The CDR3 consists of 14 residues. The CDR3 is CASSPPGHNYGYTF. The CDR3, as DNA: TGTGCCAGCAGTCCACCGGGACACAACTATGGCTACACCTTC.

J is TRBJ2-7 and V is TRBV20-1; 8 nucleotides match TRBD1. The trim removed 4 bases at V and 0 bases at J, leaving 5 bases unmatched. Germline CDR1 and CDR2: DFQATT and SNEGSKA (reference sequence). This CDR3 region has 14 residues. The CDR3 region is CSAKRQGSSYEQYF. Written as DNA, the CDR3 is TGCAGTGCTAAACGACAGGGGAGCTCCTACGAGCAGTACTTC.

CDR3 loop: CASSPRTSPAGGELFF. The DNA of the CDR3 is TGTGCCAGCAGCCCAAGGACTAGCCCTGCGGGAGGGGAGCTGTTTTTT. This rearrangement joins TRBV7-3 to TRBJ2-2; 8 bases match TRBD2. Germline lookup yields CDR1 SGHTA and CDR2 FQGTGA. With V trimmed by 5 bases and J by 8 bases, 13 bases remained unmatched. The length of the CDR3 is 16 residues.

The CDR3 nucleotides are TGTGCCAGCAGCGGACAATCGAACACTGAAGCTTTCTTT. Translating it yields CASSGQSNTEAFF. The chain has TRBV28 and TRBJ1-1; TRBD1 is a possible D gene (5 bases). CDR3 length equals 13 residues. CDR1 is MDHEN, CDR2 SYDVKM, per germline. Trimming pared 6 bases from V and 1 base from J, leaving 9 bases between.

The rearrangement joins TRBV7-9 to TRBJ1-6, with D perhaps matching TRBD1 (5 bases). Trimming cost V 8 bases and J 5 bases, with 13 bases left between them. This CDR3 spans 14 amino acids. Germline V lookup: CDR1 SEHNR, CDR2 FQNEAQ (reference sequence). In DNA, the CDR3 is TGTGCCAGCCTGGGGGGACTGAATAATTCACCCCTCCACTTT. Translating it yields CASLGGLNNSPLHF.

The chain carries TRBV5-6 and TRBJ1-1; a possible D gene is TRBD1 (6 bases). In germline, CDR1 is SGHDT, CDR2 YYEEEE. Trimming left V 4 bases short and J 3 bases short, with 19 bases between. The CDR3 sequence is 16 residues long. CDR3 sequence (DNA): TGTGCCAGCAGCGCCGATATGACAGGTTTCGACACTGAAGCTTTCTTT. It codes for CASSADMTGFDTEAFF.

The CDR3 DNA reads TGTGCCAGTAGTATCTCGGGAGGGCCCGCAGATACGCAGTATTTT. Encoded protein: CASSISGGPADTQYF. The gene calls are TRBV19 and TRBJ2-3, with 8 bases matching TRBD2. The CDR3 totals 15 residues. Per the germline V gene, CDR1 is LNHDA and CDR2 is SQIVND (reference sequence). The ends lost 3 bases at V and 4 bases at J; junction bases unmatched: 6.